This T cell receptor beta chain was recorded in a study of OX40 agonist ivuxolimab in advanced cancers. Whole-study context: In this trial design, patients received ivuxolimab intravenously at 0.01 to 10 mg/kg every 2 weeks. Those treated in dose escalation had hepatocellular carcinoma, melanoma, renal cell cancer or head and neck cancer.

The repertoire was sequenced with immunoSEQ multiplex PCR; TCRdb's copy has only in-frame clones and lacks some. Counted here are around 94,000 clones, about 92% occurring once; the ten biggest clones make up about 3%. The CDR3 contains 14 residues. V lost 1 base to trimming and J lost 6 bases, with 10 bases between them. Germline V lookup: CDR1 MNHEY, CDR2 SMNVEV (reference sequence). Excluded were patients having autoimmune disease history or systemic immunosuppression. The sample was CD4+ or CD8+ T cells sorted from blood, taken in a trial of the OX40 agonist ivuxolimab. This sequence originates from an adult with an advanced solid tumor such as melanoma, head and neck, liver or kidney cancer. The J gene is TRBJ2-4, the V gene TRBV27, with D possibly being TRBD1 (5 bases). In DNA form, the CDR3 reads TGTGCCAGCAGTTTATATCAGGGCGGAAACATTCAGTACTTC. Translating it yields CASSLYQGGNIQYF.